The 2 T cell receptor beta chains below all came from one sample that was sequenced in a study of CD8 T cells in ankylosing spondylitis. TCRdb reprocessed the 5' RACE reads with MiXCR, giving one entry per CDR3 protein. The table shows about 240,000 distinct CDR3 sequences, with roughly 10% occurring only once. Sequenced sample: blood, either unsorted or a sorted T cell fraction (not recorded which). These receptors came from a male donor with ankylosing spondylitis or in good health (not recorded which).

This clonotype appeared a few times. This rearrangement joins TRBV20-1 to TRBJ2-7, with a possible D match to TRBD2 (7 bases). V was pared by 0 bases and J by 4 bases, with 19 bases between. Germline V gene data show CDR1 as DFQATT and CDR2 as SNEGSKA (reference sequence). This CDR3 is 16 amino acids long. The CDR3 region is CSARDFRTVGGYEQYF. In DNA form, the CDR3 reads TGCAGTGCTAGAGATTTTAGGACAGTCGGGGGGTACGAGCAGTACTTC.

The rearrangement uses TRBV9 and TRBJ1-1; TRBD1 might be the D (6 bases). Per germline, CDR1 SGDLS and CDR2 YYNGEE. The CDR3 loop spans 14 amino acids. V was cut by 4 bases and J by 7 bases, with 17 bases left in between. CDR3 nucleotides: TGTGCCAGCAGCCCACACCCAGGACAGATTGAAGCTTTCTTT. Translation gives CASSPHPGQIEAFF.